The rows below give T cell receptor beta chains drawn from one sample of a study of blood T cell repertoires in COVID-19. Using immunoSEQ multiplex PCR, the repertoire was profiled, and TCRdb retains in-frame clones only, with some absent. The sample includes around 220,000 clones, 87% of them seen just once. Specimen: PBMCs or T cells enriched from blood (not recorded which). These receptors all stem from a woman aged 30 to 39 with acute COVID-19. Each CDR3 is given with its conserved first and last residue. Fields, in order: clone size, V gene, J gene, D gene, CDR3 protein, CDR3 DNA. D genes are given only for firm matches. The size of a clone is reported for some rows only, either as once, few or many, or as a class for expanded clones.

clone size: NA; V gene: TRBV19; J gene: TRBJ2-7; D gene: NA; CDR3 protein: CASSMSRVNSYEQYF; CDR3 DNA: TGTGCCAGTAGTATGTCCAGGGTCAACTCCTACGAGCAGTACTTC
clone size: NA; V gene: TRBV3-1/TRBV3-2; J gene: TRBJ2-3; D gene: NA; CDR3 protein: CASRQAGSTDTQYF; CDR3 DNA: TGTGCCAGCAGACAAGCAGGAAGCACAGATACGCAGTATTTT
clone size: NA; V gene: TRBV3-1/TRBV3-2; J gene: TRBJ2-3; D gene: TRBD2; CDR3 protein: CASKPGSAGGSTDTQYF; CDR3 DNA: TGTGCCAGCAAGCCGGGGTCGGCGGGGGGAAGCACAGATACGCAGTATTTT
clone size: NA; V gene: TRBV28; J gene: TRBJ2-7; D gene: NA; CDR3 protein: CASSLGQLYEQYF; CDR3 DNA: TGTGCCAGCAGTTTAGGGCAGCTCTACGAGCAGTACTTC
clone size: NA; V gene: TRBV28; J gene: TRBJ1-5; D gene: TRBD1; CDR3 protein: CASSYRDRGNQPQHF; CDR3 DNA: TGTGCCAGCAGCTATAGGGACAGGGGAAATCAGCCCCAGCATTTT
clone size: NA; V gene: TRBV28; J gene: TRBJ2-7; D gene: TRBD2; CDR3 protein: CASSSTSGGKLEQYF; CDR3 DNA: TGTGCCAGCAGCTCGACTAGCGGGGGGAAATTGGAGCAGTACTTC
clone size: NA; V gene: TRBV3-1/TRBV3-2; J gene: TRBJ1-2; D gene: NA; CDR3 protein: CASSQDSYYGYTF; CDR3 DNA: TGTGCCAGCAGCCAGGACAGTTACTATGGCTACACCTTC
clone size: NA; V gene: TRBV7-8; J gene: TRBJ1-4; D gene: NA; CDR3 protein: CASSLRTLPSTNEKLFF; CDR3 DNA: TGTGCCAGCAGCTTAAGGACACTCCCGTCAACTAATGAAAAACTGTTTTTT
clone size: NA; V gene: TRBV27; J gene: TRBJ2-7; D gene: TRBD2; CDR3 protein: CASSHRTSSSPGYEQYF; CDR3 DNA: TGTGCCAGCAGTCACCGGACTAGTAGTTCCCCGGGATACGAGCAGTACTTC
clone size: NA; V gene: TRBV25-1; J gene: TRBJ1-1; D gene: TRBD1; CDR3 protein: CASSPPGTGEAFF; CDR3 DNA: TGTGCCAGCAGTCCACCCGGGACAGGGGAAGCTTTCTTT
clone size: NA; V gene: TRBV2; J gene: TRBJ1-2; D gene: TRBD1; CDR3 protein: CASSEARDRGEGYTF; CDR3 DNA: TGTGCCAGCAGTGAAGCTCGAGACAGGGGGGAAGGCTACACCTTC
clone size: once; V gene: TRBV13; J gene: TRBJ2-6; D gene: NA; CDR3 protein: CASSLRGVVANVLTF; CDR3 DNA: TGTGCCAGCAGCTTACGGGGTGTTGTGGCCAACGTCCTGACTTTC
clone size: NA; V gene: TRBV28; J gene: TRBJ2-5; D gene: NA; CDR3 protein: CASSPSTEGGETQYF; CDR3 DNA: TGTGCCAGCAGTCCATCGACAGAAGGGGGAGAGACCCAGTACTTC
clone size: NA; V gene: TRBV4-1; J gene: TRBJ1-6; D gene: TRBD1; CDR3 protein: CASSQGTVYNSPLHF; CDR3 DNA: TGCGCCAGCAGCCAGGGGACAGTATATAATTCACCCCTCCACTTT
clone size: NA; V gene: TRBV9; J gene: TRBJ2-7; D gene: NA; CDR3 protein: CASSVDGQSYEQYF; CDR3 DNA: TGTGCCAGCAGCGTAGATGGGCAGTCATACGAGCAGTACTTC
clone size: once; V gene: TRBV9; J gene: TRBJ2-4; D gene: TRBD1; CDR3 protein: CASSVSDTGVNIQYF; CDR3 DNA: TGTGCCAGCAGCGTTTCAGATACAGGGGTTAACATTCAGTACTTC
clone size: once; V gene: TRBV19; J gene: TRBJ2-3; D gene: NA; CDR3 protein: CASRTGIHTDTQYF; CDR3 DNA: TGTGCCAGTAGAACAGGGATCCACACAGATACGCAGTATTTT
clone size: NA; V gene: TRBV6-2/TRBV6-3; J gene: TRBJ1-2; D gene: TRBD1; CDR3 protein: CASSYSRTGDGYTF; CDR3 DNA: TGTGCCAGCAGTTACTCCCGGACAGGGGACGGCTACACCTTC
clone size: NA; V gene: TRBV6-1; J gene: TRBJ1-2; D gene: TRBD1; CDR3 protein: CASSDPGGYGYTF; CDR3 DNA: TGTGCCAGCAGTGACCCAGGGGGTTATGGCTACACCTTC
clone size: NA; V gene: TRBV28; J gene: TRBJ1-2; D gene: NA; CDR3 protein: CASSLNRSLRGYTF; CDR3 DNA: TGTGCCAGCAGTTTAAACCGGTCCCTGCGGGGCTACACCTTC
clone size: NA; V gene: TRBV19; J gene: TRBJ2-7; D gene: TRBD1; CDR3 protein: CASSSRGRRYEQYF; CDR3 DNA: TGTGCCAGTAGCAGCAGGGGGCGCAGGTACGAGCAGTACTTC
clone size: NA; V gene: TRBV7-2; J gene: TRBJ2-7; D gene: TRBD2; CDR3 protein: CASSSSSGSPSYEQYF; CDR3 DNA: TGTGCCAGCAGCTCCTCTAGCGGGAGTCCCTCCTACGAGCAGTACTTC
clone size: once; V gene: TRBV6-5; J gene: TRBJ2-3; D gene: NA; CDR3 protein: CASSYSRLTSTDTQYF; CDR3 DNA: TGTGCCAGCAGTTACTCGAGACTCACCAGCACAGATACGCAGTATTTT
clone size: NA; V gene: TRBV7-2; J gene: TRBJ1-1; D gene: TRBD1; CDR3 protein: CASSPGQSRITF; CDR3 DNA: TGTGCCAGCAGCCCGGGACAGAGCAGGATTACCTTT
clone size: NA; V gene: TRBV28; J gene: TRBJ1-2; D gene: TRBD1; CDR3 protein: CASSLSRTGGYGYTF; CDR3 DNA: TGTGCCAGCAGTTTATCTCGGACAGGGGGCTATGGCTACACCTTC
clone size: NA; V gene: TRBV18; J gene: TRBJ1-1; D gene: TRBD1; CDR3 protein: CASSPLTGGSEAFF; CDR3 DNA: TGTGCCAGCTCACCACTCACAGGGGGCTCTGAAGCTTTCTTT
clone size: NA; V gene: TRBV19; J gene: TRBJ1-4; D gene: NA; CDR3 protein: CASSRQGKANEKLFF; CDR3 DNA: TGTGCCAGTAGTCGCCAGGGGAAGGCTAATGAAAAACTGTTTTTT
clone size: NA; V gene: TRBV29-1; J gene: TRBJ1-2; D gene: NA; CDR3 protein: CSVDRAGYGYTF; CDR3 DNA: TGCAGCGTTGACCGGGCGGGGTATGGCTACACCTTC
clone size: NA; V gene: TRBV7-9; J gene: TRBJ1-4; D gene: NA; CDR3 protein: CASSPGQSNEKLFF; CDR3 DNA: TGTGCCAGCAGCCCCGGACAGAGTAATGAAAAACTGTTTTTT
clone size: NA; V gene: TRBV10-1; J gene: TRBJ2-1; D gene: TRBD1; CDR3 protein: CASSAGQVRNEQFF; CDR3 DNA: TGCGCCAGCAGTGCAGGACAGGTCCGCAATGAGCAGTTCTTC
clone size: NA; V gene: TRBV7-2; J gene: TRBJ2-2; D gene: TRBD2; CDR3 protein: CASRGGSVTNTGELFF; CDR3 DNA: TGTGCCAGCCGGGGGGGGTCGGTGACGAACACCGGGGAGCTGTTTTTT
clone size: NA; V gene: TRBV7-8; J gene: TRBJ2-1; D gene: TRBD2; CDR3 protein: CASTLGGGGLNEQFF; CDR3 DNA: TGTGCCAGCACACTAGGTGGGGGAGGGCTCAATGAGCAGTTCTTC
clone size: few; V gene: TRBV7-2; J gene: TRBJ1-3; D gene: TRBD1; CDR3 protein: CASSLARQGGGNTIYF; CDR3 DNA: TGTGCCAGCAGCTTAGCCCGACAGGGGGGTGGAAACACCATATATTTT
clone size: few; V gene: TRBV19; J gene: TRBJ2-7; D gene: TRBD1; CDR3 protein: CASSNDLGTGGVEQYF; CDR3 DNA: TGTGCCAGTTCAAATGACCTCGGGACAGGGGGCGTCGAGCAGTACTTC
clone size: NA; V gene: TRBV28; J gene: TRBJ1-5; D gene: TRBD1; CDR3 protein: CASSSEGTGYQPQHF; CDR3 DNA: TGTGCCAGCAGTTCCGAAGGGACAGGGTATCAGCCCCAGCATTTT
clone size: NA; V gene: TRBV5-4; J gene: TRBJ2-1; D gene: TRBD1; CDR3 protein: CASSNNRGPHIANEQFF; CDR3 DNA: TGTGCCAGCAGCAATAACAGGGGACCACACATAGCCAATGAGCAGTTCTTC
clone size: NA; V gene: TRBV19; J gene: TRBJ2-7; D gene: TRBD1; CDR3 protein: CASSIELPGTGVHYEQYF; CDR3 DNA: TGTGCCAGTAGTATAGAGTTGCCCGGGACAGGGGTTCACTACGAGCAGTACTTC
clone size: NA; V gene: TRBV2; J gene: TRBJ1-1; D gene: NA; CDR3 protein: CASSQSYTNTEAFF; CDR3 DNA: TGTGCCAGCAGCCAATCTTACACGAACACTGAAGCTTTCTTT
clone size: NA; V gene: TRBV7-8; J gene: TRBJ2-1; D gene: TRBD2; CDR3 protein: CASSLARGGTSGRGDNEQFF; CDR3 DNA: TGTGCCAGCAGCTTAGCCCGGGGCGGGACTAGCGGGAGAGGGGACAATGAGCAGTTCTTC
clone size: NA; V gene: TRBV29-1; J gene: TRBJ1-1; D gene: NA; CDR3 protein: CSVKPGWVDTEAFF; CDR3 DNA: TGCAGCGTGAAACCAGGGTGGGTAGACACTGAAGCTTTCTTT
clone size: NA; V gene: TRBV28; J gene: TRBJ2-4; D gene: NA; CDR3 protein: CASSWSGGQGIQYF; CDR3 DNA: TGTGCCAGCAGTTGGTCCGGGGGGCAGGGCATTCAGTACTTC
clone size: NA; V gene: TRBV4-1; J gene: TRBJ1-5; D gene: NA; CDR3 protein: CASTGEGLGQPQHF; CDR3 DNA: TGCGCCAGCACCGGAGAGGGCCTGGGGCAGCCCCAGCATTTT
clone size: NA; V gene: TRBV7-2; J gene: TRBJ2-7; D gene: NA; CDR3 protein: CASSLQSDKIYEQYF; CDR3 DNA: TGTGCCAGCAGCCTACAGTCCGACAAGATATACGAGCAGTACTTC
clone size: NA; V gene: TRBV4-1; J gene: TRBJ2-7; D gene: NA; CDR3 protein: CASSRSTGVGEQYF; CDR3 DNA: TGCGCCAGCAGCCGGTCCACAGGCGTTGGCGAGCAGTACTTC
clone size: once; V gene: TRBV9; J gene: TRBJ2-1; D gene: TRBD2; CDR3 protein: CASNSGGNEQFF; CDR3 DNA: TGTGCCAGCAACTCGGGAGGTAATGAGCAGTTCTTC